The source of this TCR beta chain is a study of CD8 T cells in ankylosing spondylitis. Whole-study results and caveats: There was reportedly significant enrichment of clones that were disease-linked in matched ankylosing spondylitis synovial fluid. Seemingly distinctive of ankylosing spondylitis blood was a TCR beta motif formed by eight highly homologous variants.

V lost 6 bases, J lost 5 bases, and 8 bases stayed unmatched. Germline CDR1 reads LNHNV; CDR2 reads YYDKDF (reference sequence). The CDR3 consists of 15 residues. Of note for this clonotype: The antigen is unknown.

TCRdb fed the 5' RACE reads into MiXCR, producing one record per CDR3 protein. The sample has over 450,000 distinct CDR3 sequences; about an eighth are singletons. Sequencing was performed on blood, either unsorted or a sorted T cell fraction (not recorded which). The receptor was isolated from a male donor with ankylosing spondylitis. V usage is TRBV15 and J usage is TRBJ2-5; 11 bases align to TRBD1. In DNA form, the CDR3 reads TGTGCCACCAGTACAAGGACAGGGGGCGCGGAGACCCAGTACTTC. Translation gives CATSTRTGGAETQYF. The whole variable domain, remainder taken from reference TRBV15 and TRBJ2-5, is DAMVIQNPRYQVTQFGKPVTLSCSQTLNHNVMYWYQQKSSQAPKLLFHYYDKDFNNEADTPDNFQSRRPNTSFCFLDIRSPGLGDTAMYLCATSTRTGGAETQYFGPGTRLLVL.